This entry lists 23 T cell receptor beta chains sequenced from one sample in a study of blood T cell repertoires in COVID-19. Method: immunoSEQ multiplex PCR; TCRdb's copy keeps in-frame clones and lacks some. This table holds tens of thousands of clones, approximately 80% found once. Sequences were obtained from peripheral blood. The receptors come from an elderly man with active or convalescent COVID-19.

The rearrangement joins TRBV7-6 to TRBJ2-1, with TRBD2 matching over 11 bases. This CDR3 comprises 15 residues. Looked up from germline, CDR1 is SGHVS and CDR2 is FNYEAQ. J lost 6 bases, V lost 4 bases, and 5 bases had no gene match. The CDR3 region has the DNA TGTGCCAGCAGCTCAACTAGCGGGAGCGGCAATGAGCAGTTCTTC. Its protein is CASSSTSGSGNEQFF.

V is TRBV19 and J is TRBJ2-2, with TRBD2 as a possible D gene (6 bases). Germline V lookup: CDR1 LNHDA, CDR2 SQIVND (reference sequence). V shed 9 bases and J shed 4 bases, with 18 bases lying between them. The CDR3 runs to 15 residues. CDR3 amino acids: CARPWAAGFTGELFF. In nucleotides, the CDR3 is TGTGCCAGACCCTGGGCGGCGGGGTTCACCGGGGAGCTGTTTTTT.

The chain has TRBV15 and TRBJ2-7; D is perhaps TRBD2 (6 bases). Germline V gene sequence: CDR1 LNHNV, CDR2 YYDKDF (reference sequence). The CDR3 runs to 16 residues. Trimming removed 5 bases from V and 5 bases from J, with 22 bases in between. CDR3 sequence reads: CATSGLPRGKSHEQYF. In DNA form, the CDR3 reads TGTGCCACCAGCGGACTACCTAGAGGAAAGTCCCACGAGCAGTACTTC.

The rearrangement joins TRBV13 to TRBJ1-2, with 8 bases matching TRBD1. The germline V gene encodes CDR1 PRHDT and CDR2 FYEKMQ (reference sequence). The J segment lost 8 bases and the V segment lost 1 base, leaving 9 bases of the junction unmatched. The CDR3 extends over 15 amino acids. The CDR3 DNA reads TGTGCCAGCAGCTTAGTTTCCACAGGGGGGCACGGCTACACCTTC. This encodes CASSLVSTGGHGYTF.

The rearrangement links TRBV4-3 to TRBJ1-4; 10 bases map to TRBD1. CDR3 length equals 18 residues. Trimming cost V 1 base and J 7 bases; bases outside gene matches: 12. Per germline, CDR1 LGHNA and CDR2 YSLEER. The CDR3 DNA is TGCGCCAGCAGCCAAGGTTTACAGGGGACAGGGGCAGTTGAAAAACTGTTTTTT. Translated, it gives CASSQGLQGTGAVEKLFF.

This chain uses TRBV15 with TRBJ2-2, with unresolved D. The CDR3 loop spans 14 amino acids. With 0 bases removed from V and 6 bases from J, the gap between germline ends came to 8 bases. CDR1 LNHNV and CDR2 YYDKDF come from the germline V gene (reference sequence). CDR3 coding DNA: TGTGCCACCAGCAGAGAACATTTCGCCGGGGAGCTGTTTTTT. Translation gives CATSREHFAGELFF.

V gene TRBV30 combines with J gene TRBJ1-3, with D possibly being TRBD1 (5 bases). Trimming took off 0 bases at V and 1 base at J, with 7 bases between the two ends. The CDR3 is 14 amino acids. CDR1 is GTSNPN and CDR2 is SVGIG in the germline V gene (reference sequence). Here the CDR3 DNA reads TGTGCCTGGAGTGTGGGGGGTTCTGGAAACACCATATATTTT. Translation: CAWSVGGSGNTIYF.

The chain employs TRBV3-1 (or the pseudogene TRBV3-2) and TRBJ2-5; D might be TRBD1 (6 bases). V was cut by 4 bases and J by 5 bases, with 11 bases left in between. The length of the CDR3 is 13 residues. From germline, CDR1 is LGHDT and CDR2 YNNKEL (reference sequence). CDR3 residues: CASSPGQRETQYF. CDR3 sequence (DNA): TGTGCCAGCAGCCCTGGACAGCGGGAGACCCAGTACTTC.

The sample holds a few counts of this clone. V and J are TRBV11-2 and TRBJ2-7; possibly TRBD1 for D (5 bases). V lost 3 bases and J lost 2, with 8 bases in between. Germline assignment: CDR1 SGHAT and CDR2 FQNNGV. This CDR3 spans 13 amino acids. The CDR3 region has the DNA TGTGCCAGCAGCTTCAGGGCCCCCTACGAGCAGTACTTC. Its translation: CASSFRAPYEQYF.

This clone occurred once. As DNA, the CDR3 is TGTGCCAGCAGACTGACAGGGATATTTAATAGGGCTAATGAAAAACTGTTTTTT. It yields the protein CASRLTGIFNRANEKLFF. This chain uses TRBV27 with TRBJ1-4; 7 bases line up with TRBD1. The length of the CDR3 is 18 residues. CDR1 is MNHEY, CDR2 SMNVEV, per germline (reference sequence). J lost 3 bases, V lost 6 bases, and 16 bases had no gene match.

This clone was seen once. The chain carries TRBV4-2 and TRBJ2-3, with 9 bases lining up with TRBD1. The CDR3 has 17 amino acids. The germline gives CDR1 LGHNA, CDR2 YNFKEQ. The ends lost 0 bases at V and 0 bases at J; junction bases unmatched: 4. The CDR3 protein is CASSQDWDRVSTDTQYF. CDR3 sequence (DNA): TGTGCCAGCAGCCAAGATTGGGACAGGGTTAGCACAGATACGCAGTATTTT.

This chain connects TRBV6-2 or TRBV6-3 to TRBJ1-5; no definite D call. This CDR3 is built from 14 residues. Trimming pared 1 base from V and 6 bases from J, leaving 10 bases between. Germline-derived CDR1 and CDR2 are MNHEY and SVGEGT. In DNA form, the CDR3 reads TGTGCCAGCAGTTACTGGAGGGCTGGTCAGCCCCAGCATTTT. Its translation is CASSYWRAGQPQHF.

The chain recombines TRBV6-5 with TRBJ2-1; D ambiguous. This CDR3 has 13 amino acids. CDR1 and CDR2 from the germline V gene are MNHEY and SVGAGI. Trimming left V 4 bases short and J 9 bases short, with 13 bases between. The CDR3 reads CASSFLGPTEQFF. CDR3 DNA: TGTGCCAGCAGTTTCTTGGGCCCTACTGAGCAGTTCTTC.

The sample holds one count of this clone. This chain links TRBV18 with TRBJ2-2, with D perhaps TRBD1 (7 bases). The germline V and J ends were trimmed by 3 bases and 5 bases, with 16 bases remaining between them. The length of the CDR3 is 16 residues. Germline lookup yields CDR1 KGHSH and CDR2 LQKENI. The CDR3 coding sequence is TGTGCCAGCTCACCGGAGGGGGCACGGGAGACCGGGGAGCTGTTTTTT. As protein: CASSPEGARETGELFF.

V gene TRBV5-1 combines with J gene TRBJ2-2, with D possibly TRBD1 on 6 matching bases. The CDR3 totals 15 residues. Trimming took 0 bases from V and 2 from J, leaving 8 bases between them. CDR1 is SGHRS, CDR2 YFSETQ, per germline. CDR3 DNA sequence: TGCGCCAGCAGCTTGGTAGGGGGTAACACCGGGGAGCTGTTTTTT. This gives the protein CASSLVGGNTGELFF.

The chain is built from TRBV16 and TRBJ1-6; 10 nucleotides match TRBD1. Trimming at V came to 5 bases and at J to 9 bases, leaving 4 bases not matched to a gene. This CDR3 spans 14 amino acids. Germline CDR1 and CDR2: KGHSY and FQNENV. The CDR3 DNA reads TGTGCCAGCAGCTCGACAGGGGGCAGTTCACCCCTCCACTTT. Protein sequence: CASSSTGGSSPLHF.

The CDR3 reads CASSPRDRGERNIQYF. The CDR3 region has the DNA TGTGCCAGCAGTCCCCGGGACAGGGGGGAGAGAAACATTCAGTACTTC. This sequence joins TRBV27 and TRBJ2-4, with TRBD1 matching over 11 bases. In germline, CDR1 is MNHEY, CDR2 SMNVEV (reference sequence). CDR3 length: 16 amino acids. The V segment lost 5 bases and the J segment 6 bases; nucleotides outside the gene matches: 9.

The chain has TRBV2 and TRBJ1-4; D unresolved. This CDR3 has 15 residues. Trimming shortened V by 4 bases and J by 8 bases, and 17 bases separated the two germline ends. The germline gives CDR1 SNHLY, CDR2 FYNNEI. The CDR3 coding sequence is TGTGCCAGCAGTGGACTGGCGAGGGCTTACGAAAAACTGTTTTTT. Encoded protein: CASSGLARAYEKLFF.

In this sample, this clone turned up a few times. CDR3 in amino acids: CASSSLPSGGGSYNEQFF. CDR3 coding DNA: TGCGCCAGCAGCTCCCTTCCTAGCGGGGGAGGCTCCTACAATGAGCAGTTCTTC. This sequence joins TRBV5-1 and TRBJ2-1; 10 nucleotides align to TRBD2. Trimming removed 3 bases from V and 0 bases from J; junction bases left unmatched: 9. Germline assignment: CDR1 SGHRS and CDR2 YFSETQ. There are 18 residues in the CDR3. The complete variable domain, with remaining parts taken from reference TRBV5-1 and TRBJ2-1, reads KAGVTQTPRYLIKTRGQQVTLSCSPISGHRSVSWYQQTPGQGLQFLFEYFSETQRNKGNFPGRFSGRQFSNSRSEMNVSTLELGDSALYLCASSSLPSGGGSYNEQFFGPGTRLTVL.

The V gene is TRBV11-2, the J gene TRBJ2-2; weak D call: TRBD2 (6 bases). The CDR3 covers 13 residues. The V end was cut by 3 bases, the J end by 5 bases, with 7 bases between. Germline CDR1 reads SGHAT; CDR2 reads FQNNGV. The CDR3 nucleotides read TGTGCCAGCAGCTTGGAGGGGACCGGGGAGCTGTTTTTT. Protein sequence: CASSLEGTGELFF. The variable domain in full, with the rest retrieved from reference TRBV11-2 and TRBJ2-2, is EAGVAQSPRYKIIEKRQSVAFWCNPISGHATLYWYQQILGQGPKLLIQFQNNGVVDDSQLPKDRFSAERLKGVDSTLKIQPAKLEDSAVYLCASSLEGTGELFFGEGSRLTVL.

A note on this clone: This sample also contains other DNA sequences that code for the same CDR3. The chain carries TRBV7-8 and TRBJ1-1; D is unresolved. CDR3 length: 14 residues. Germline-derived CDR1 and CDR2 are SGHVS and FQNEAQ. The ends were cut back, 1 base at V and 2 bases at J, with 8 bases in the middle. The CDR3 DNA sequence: TGTGCCAGCAGCTTAGTGTCAGAAAACACTGAAGCTTTCTTT. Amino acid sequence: CASSLVSENTEAFF.

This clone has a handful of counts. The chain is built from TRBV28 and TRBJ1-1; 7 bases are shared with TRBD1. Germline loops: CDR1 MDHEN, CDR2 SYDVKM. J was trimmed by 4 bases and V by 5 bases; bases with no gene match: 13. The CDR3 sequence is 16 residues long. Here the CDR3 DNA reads TGTGCCAGCAGTCCCCCAGGGGGAGTCGGTGGCACTGAAGCTTTCTTT. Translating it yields CASSPPGGVGGTEAFF.

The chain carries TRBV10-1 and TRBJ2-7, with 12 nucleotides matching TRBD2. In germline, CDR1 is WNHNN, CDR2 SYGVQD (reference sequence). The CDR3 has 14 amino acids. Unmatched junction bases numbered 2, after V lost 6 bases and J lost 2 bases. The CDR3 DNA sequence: TGCGCCAGCAGCAGGACTAGCGGGGCCTACGAGCAGTACTTC. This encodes CASSRTSGAYEQYF.